This entry lists 21 T cell receptor beta chains sequenced from one sample in a study of T cells in Graves' hyperthyroidism and ophthalmopathy. The CDR3 regions of TCR beta were amplified from RNA transcripts. When the TCR CDR3 underwent first-round RT-PCR, the HTBI primer set was used. TCRdb re-called the multiplex PCR reads through MiXCR, storing one row per CDR3 protein. The sample includes around 240,000 distinct CDR3 sequences, approximately 16% of them seen just once. Specimen: blood. All receptors come from a woman younger than 35 with Graves' ophthalmopathy.

This clonotype has a count of ten or more. The chain recombines TRBV20-1 with TRBJ2-7; D is perhaps TRBD1 (6 bases). CDR1 and CDR2 from the germline V gene are DFQATT and SNEGSKA (reference sequence). This CDR3 has 14 residues. The ends were cut back, 1 base at V and 2 bases at J, with 12 bases in the middle. The CDR3 protein is CSARGPRDTYEQYF. The CDR3, as DNA: TGCAGTGCTAGAGGGCCCCGGGACACCTACGAGCAGTACTTC.

This clonotype has at least ten counts. This rearrangement joins TRBV30 to TRBJ1-3; tentative D call: TRBD1 (5 bases). Per the germline V gene, CDR1 is GTSNPN and CDR2 is SVGIG (reference sequence). The length of the CDR3 is 17 residues. V gave up 2 bases and J gave up 0 bases, with 17 bases separating them. CDR3 residues: CAWSPDRPLASGNTIYF. CDR3 bases: TGTGCCTGGAGTCCCGACAGACCCTTAGCCTCTGGAAACACCATATATTTT.

This rearrangement joins TRBV12-3 or TRBV12-4 to TRBJ2-1; 9 bases match TRBD2. The CDR3 has 16 amino acids. Trimming removed 3 bases from V and 12 bases from J; junction bases left unmatched: 15. The CDR3 sequence: CASSFGWGGGRVGQFF. In nucleotides, the CDR3 is TGTGCCAGCAGTTTTGGGTGGGGGGGCGGGAGGGTTGGGCAGTTCTTC.

This clonotype has at least ten counts. The chain employs TRBV28 and TRBJ1-2, with TRBD1 as a possible D gene (5 bases). There are 14 residues in the CDR3. Looked up from germline, CDR1 is MDHEN and CDR2 is SYDVKM. V dropped 3 bases and J dropped 2 bases, with 10 bases sitting between them. The CDR3 spells CASSFSGDNYGYTF. CDR3 nucleotides: TGTGCCAGCAGTTTTTCCGGGGACAACTATGGCTACACCTTC.

The sample holds many counts of this clonotype. The J gene is TRBJ2-7, the V gene TRBV29-1; D could derive from TRBD1 or TRBD2 (6 bases each). Germline V gene sequence: CDR1 SQVTM, CDR2 ANQGSEA. Trimming took off 4 bases at V and 6 bases at J, with 19 bases between the two ends. The CDR3 is 14 amino acids. The CDR3 sequence: CSVVGGRVAGEQYF. The CDR3 nucleotides are TGCAGCGTTGTGGGGGGCAGAGTCGCGGGCGAGCAGTACTTC.

This clonotype was recorded at least ten times. V is TRBV6-2 or TRBV6-3 and J is TRBJ2-7; no firm D call. CDR1 MNHEY and CDR2 SVGEGT come from the germline V gene. V lost 5 bases and J 4 bases, leaving 18 bases between the germline ends. The CDR3 is 15 residues long. CDR3 sequence (DNA): TGTGCCAGCAGTGTCACCGGGTCAGGATTATACGAGCAGTACTTC. Residues: CASSVTGSGLYEQYF.

This clonotype has a count of ten or more. V usage is TRBV20-1 and J usage is TRBJ1-2, with D possibly being TRBD1 (5 bases). Per the germline V gene, CDR1 is DFQATT and CDR2 is SNEGSKA (reference sequence). V lost 6 bases and J lost 4, with 12 bases in between. The CDR3 loop spans 12 amino acids. Here the CDR3 reads CSAPGRGYGYTF. CDR3 sequence (DNA): TGCAGTGCCCCGGGGCGCGGCTATGGCTACACCTTC.

The chain carries TRBV28 and TRBJ2-7; D gene unclear. The germline V gene has CDR1 MDHEN and CDR2 SYDVKM. The CDR3 loop spans 13 amino acids. With 5 bases removed from V and 4 bases from J, the gap between germline ends came to 12 bases. The CDR3 DNA reads as TGTGCCAGCAGTCCTCACTTCGTTTACGAGCAGTACTTC. Translation: CASSPHFVYEQYF.

Remarks on this clonotype: A much bigger clone sits one base away, suggesting this may be a read error. CDR3 residues: CARRAQGSYGYTF. For the CDR3, the DNA is TGTGCCCGCAGAGCGCAGGGCTCCTATGGCTACACCTTC. The chain combines TRBV28 with TRBJ1-2, with a weak D call TRBD1 (5 bases). In germline, CDR1 is MDHEN, CDR2 SYDVKM. The CDR3 length is 13 residues.

A word on this clonotype: Germline is not matched at one junction end, which may reflect a read error. The V and J genes are TRBV6-1 and TRBJ2-1; TRBD2 agrees at 7 bases. This CDR3 contains 16 residues. Germline V gives CDR1 MNHNS, CDR2 SASEGT. CDR3 nucleotides: TGTGCCAGCAGTGAAAACCCGGGAGGAATGTACAATGGGCAGTTCTTC. The encoded protein is CASSENPGGMYNGQFF.

This clonotype was detected many times. The chain joins TRBV6-2 or TRBV6-3 to TRBJ2-1, with D possibly being TRBD2 (5 bases). The CDR3 sequence is 17 residues long. Germline loops: CDR1 MNHEY, CDR2 SVGEGT. Trimming stripped 0 bases from V and 7 bases from J, with 19 bases between. CDR3 nucleotides: TGTGCCAGCAGTTACTCTTCGGTCACTGGAAGGAGGAATGAGCAGTTCTTC. Protein product: CASSYSSVTGRRNEQFF.

This clonotype was recorded at least ten times. The chain carries TRBV28 and TRBJ1-2, with TRBD1 matching 8 bases. Germline V CDR1 and CDR2: MDHEN, SYDVKM. Germline trimming cut 6 bases from V and 4 bases from J; bases unmatched to any gene: 7. The CDR3 has 14 amino acids. CDR3 nucleotides: TGTGCCAGCAGAATGACAGGGGCAATCTATGGCTACACCTTC. It yields the protein CASRMTGAIYGYTF.

Turning to this clonotype: A much larger clone lies one base from this, so it may be a read error. The chain couples TRBV18 to TRBJ2-1; 8 positions match TRBD2. J gave up 8 bases and V 2 bases, and 8 bases lay outside the gene matches. The germline V gene has CDR1 KGHSH and CDR2 LQKENI. The length of the CDR3 is 15 residues. CDR3 amino acids: CASSPRTSIMDEQFF. The CDR3 nucleotides read TGTGCCAGCTCACCAAGGACTAGCATAATGGATGAGCAGTTCTTC.

This clonotype came up many times. The J gene is TRBJ2-2, the V gene TRBV7-9; 9 bases align to TRBD2. Trimming took 5 bases from V and 5 from J; bases not matched to a gene: 9. CDR3 size: 16 residues. Germline V gene lookup returns CDR1 SEHNR and CDR2 FQNEAQ (reference sequence). CDR3 coding DNA: TGTGCCAGCAGCCCAGAGAGTAGCGGGAGTACCGGGGAGCTGTTTTTT. Its protein product is CASSPESSGSTGELFF.

V usage is TRBV18 and J usage is TRBJ1-1; D is uncertain. The CDR3 has 15 residues. The germline V gene has CDR1 KGHSH and CDR2 LQKENI. Trimming removed 3 bases from V and 3 bases from J, with 14 bases in between. CDR3 region: CASSPTFITYTEAFF. DNA for the CDR3: TGTGCCAGCTCACCGACGTTCATAACCTACACTGAAGCTTTCTTT. The full variable domain, completed using reference TRBV18 and TRBJ1-1, is NAGVMQNPRHLVRRRGQEARLRCSPMKGHSHVYWYRQLPEEGLKFMVYLQKENIIDESGMPKERFSAEFPKEGPSILRIQQVVRGDSAAYFCASSPTFITYTEAFFGQGTRLTVV.

The sample holds many counts of this clonotype. The chain uses TRBV28 and TRBJ1-1; 8 bases map to TRBD1. Trimming removed 6 bases from V and 1 base from J; junction bases left unmatched: 7. Germline V gene sequence: CDR1 MDHEN, CDR2 SYDVKM. There are 15 residues in the CDR3. The CDR3 DNA is TGTGCCAGCAGAAGTCCGGGACAGGAGAACACTGAAGCTTTCTTT. Translating it yields CASRSPGQENTEAFF.

The table lists this clonotype with many counts. The V and J genes are TRBV6-1 and TRBJ2-4; 8 bases align to TRBD1. The germline V gene encodes CDR1 MNHNS and CDR2 SASEGT. There are 16 residues in the CDR3. The J segment lost 0 bases and the V segment lost 4 bases, leaving 5 bases of the junction unmatched. The CDR3 DNA reads as TGTGCCAGCAGTGTTGACAGGGGCATAGCCAAAAACATTCAGTACTTC. Residues: CASSVDRGIAKNIQYF.

This clonotype occurred many times. The rearrangement joins TRBV15 to TRBJ2-5; TRBD1 matches at 9 bases. The CDR3 totals 19 residues. V shed 1 base and J 2 bases; nucleotides not matched to a gene: 14. Per the germline V gene, CDR1 is LNHNV and CDR2 is YYDKDF (reference sequence). CDR3 coding DNA: TGTGCCACCAGCAGAGCTCCGGGACAGGGAGGAGGGTTTCAAGAGACCCAGTACTTC. Its translation: CATSRAPGQGGGFQETQYF.

This clonotype was observed at least ten times. The chain recombines TRBV9 with TRBJ2-2, with 7 bases that match TRBD1. The germline V gene has CDR1 SGDLS and CDR2 YYNGEE. CDR3 size: 17 residues. V lost 3 bases, J lost 1 base, and 9 bases stayed unmatched. CDR3 nucleotides: TGTGCCAGCAGCGCAGCCCCGGGGACAGTGAACACCGGGGAGCTGTTTTTT. Translation gives CASSAAPGTVNTGELFF.

This clonotype was observed many times. The chain uses TRBV3-1 and TRBJ1-2, with D tentatively TRBD1 (5 bases). From germline, CDR1 is LGHDT and CDR2 YNNKEL (reference sequence). Trimming took 4 bases from V and 3 from J, leaving 9 bases between them. The CDR3 is 13 residues long. In nucleotides, the CDR3 is TGTGCCAGCAGCCCAGGGACCTACTATGGCTACACCTTC. It translates to CASSPGTYYGYTF. Supplemented by reference TRBV3-1 and TRBJ1-2, the full variable domain reads DTAVSQTPKYLVTQMGNDKSIKCEQNLGHDTMYWYKQDSKKFLKIMFSYNNKELIINETVPNRFSPKSPDKAHLNLHINSLELGDSAVYFCASSPGTYYGYTFGSGTRLTVV.

This clonotype was observed at least ten times. The gene calls are TRBV5-6 and TRBJ1-2; maybe TRBD1 (6 bases). The CDR3 consists of 15 residues. With 0 bases removed from V and 7 bases from J, the gap between germline ends came to 16 bases. Germline assignment: CDR1 SGHDT and CDR2 YYEEEE. The CDR3 is CASSLEGRGRGGYTF. DNA for the CDR3: TGTGCCAGCAGCTTGGAGGGGAGGGGGAGAGGTGGCTACACCTTC.